The 20 T cell receptor beta chains below all came from one sample that was sequenced in a study of blood T cell repertoires in COVID-19. Assay: immunoSEQ multiplex PCR; the TCRdb copy retains only in-frame clones and omits some. The sample holds 100,000 to 120,000 clones, approximately 76% seen once. The sequencing input was peripheral blood. Every receptor here comes from a woman aged 70-85 years with acute or convalescent COVID-19.

The genes are TRBV6-5 and TRBJ1-1, with 11 positions matching TRBD1. CDR3 length equals 15 residues. J lost 12 bases, V lost 7 bases, and 16 bases had no gene match. Germline V gene sequence: CDR1 MNHEY, CDR2 SVGAGI. CDR3 sequence (DNA): TGTGCCAGCACTATCAGGGACAGGGGGTCCGCGGAAACTTTCTTT. It translates to CASTIRDRGSAETFF.

This clone was recorded only once. The rearrangement links TRBV5-1 to TRBJ1-3; no definite D call. Germline V gene sequence: CDR1 SGHRS, CDR2 YFSETQ. The CDR3 contains 14 residues. Trimming took off 1 base at V and 0 bases at J, with 5 bases between the two ends. The CDR3: CASSLRSSGNTIYF. In DNA form, the CDR3 reads TGCGCCAGCAGCTTGCGTAGCTCTGGAAACACCATATATTTT.

The chain's CDR3 is CASSFSGTDFYEQYF. The CDR3 DNA follows: TGTGCCAGCAGTTTCTCCGGGACAGACTTCTACGAGCAGTACTTC. The chain couples TRBV6-2 or TRBV6-3 to TRBJ2-7, with 7 nucleotides matching TRBD1. The CDR3 extends over 15 amino acids. The V and J ends lost 4 bases and 3 bases, in that order; junction bases with no gene match: 9. Germline CDR1 MNHEY, CDR2 SVGEGT.

The chain combines TRBV18 with TRBJ1-2, with 11 bases lining up with TRBD1. V lost 2 bases to trimming and J lost 7 bases; unmatched junction nucleotides: 6. The CDR3 totals 15 residues. Germline V gene lookup returns CDR1 KGHSH and CDR2 LQKENI. CDR3 region: CASSPGQGAISGYTF. As DNA, the CDR3 is TGTGCCAGCTCACCAGGACAGGGGGCTATTAGTGGCTACACCTTC.

This chain links TRBV3-1 (or the pseudogene TRBV3-2) with TRBJ2-5; 11 bases match TRBD1. Germline V lookup: CDR1 LGHDT, CDR2 YNNKEL (reference sequence). J lost 7 bases, V lost 0 bases, and 4 bases had no gene match. The CDR3 extends over 15 amino acids. The CDR3 spells CASSQDLGTGGTQYF. The CDR3 region has the DNA TGTGCCAGCAGCCAAGATCTCGGGACAGGGGGGACCCAGTACTTC.

V usage is TRBV7-8 and J usage is TRBJ1-6; the D is unclear. This CDR3 contains 15 residues. Trimming left V 5 bases short and J 0 bases short, with 8 bases between. CDR1 is SGHVS and CDR2 is FQNEAQ in the germline V gene. CDR3: CASSRESSYNSPLHF. CDR3 DNA: TGTGCCAGCAGCCGAGAGAGCTCCTATAATTCACCCCTCCACTTT.

CDR3 in DNA: TGTGCCACCAGTGATCCTCAGGGTAGCAATCAGCCCCAGCATTTT. Amino acid sequence: CATSDPQGSNQPQHF. This rearrangement joins TRBV24-1 to TRBJ1-5, with D perhaps matching TRBD1 (5 bases). V lost 3 bases and J 0 bases, leaving 8 bases between the germline ends. Germline CDR1 reads KGHDR; CDR2 reads SFDVKD. This CDR3 contains 15 residues.

This clone was recorded many times. The sample carries other DNA sequences with the same CDR3. The V and J genes are TRBV5-1 and TRBJ2-7, with 8 bases that match TRBD2. This CDR3 is 16 amino acids long. V shed 10 bases and J 7 bases; nucleotides not matched to a gene: 22. Germline values: CDR1 SGHRS, CDR2 YFSETQ. CDR3 region: CARLSGRGGRGGEQYF. CDR3 nucleotides: TGCGCCCGCTTGAGCGGTCGGGGGGGCCGGGGGGGGGAGCAGTACTTC.

The chain employs TRBV20-1 and TRBJ2-7; 7 bases fit TRBD2. J lost 2 bases, V lost 3 bases, and 7 bases had no gene match. The germline V gene encodes CDR1 DFQATT and CDR2 SNEGSKA (reference sequence). The CDR3 extends over 14 amino acids. The CDR3 DNA sequence: TGCAGTGCTAGTGGTACTAGCGCCACCTACGAGCAGTACTTC. Amino acids: CSASGTSATYEQYF.

This clone was detected only once. The V call is TRBV28, the J call TRBJ1-2; tentatively, D is TRBD1 (5 bases). Germline-derived CDR1 and CDR2 are MDHEN and SYDVKM. The V end lost 4 bases, the J end lost 7 bases, and 16 bases lay between the germline ends. The CDR3 contains 14 residues. CDR3 protein: CASSSRRDAIGYTF. CDR3 sequence (DNA): TGTGCCAGCAGTTCAAGGAGGGACGCCATTGGCTACACCTTC.

The V call is TRBV30, the J call TRBJ2-5; TRBD2 aligns across 11 bases. The CDR3 has 15 residues. Germline loops: CDR1 GTSNPN, CDR2 SVGIG (reference sequence). Losses at the gene ends were 7 bases for V and 2 bases for J; bases not matched to a gene: 9. The CDR3 nucleotides read TGTGCCTTTACAGGGACTAGCGGTCCACAAGAGACCCAGTACTTC. This codes for CAFTGTSGPQETQYF. Full variable domain (rest looked up from reference TRBV30 and TRBJ2-5): SQTIHQWPATLVQPVGSPLSLECTVEGTSNPNLYWYRQAAGRGLQLLFYSVGIGQISSEVPQNLSASRPQDRQFILSSKKLLLSDSGFYLCAFTGTSGPQETQYFGPGTRLLVL.

This chain joins TRBV10-3 and TRBJ2-4; D perhaps matches TRBD2 (5 bases). The CDR3 extends over 14 amino acids. Trimming cost V 3 bases and J 6 bases, with 12 bases left between them. Germline lookup yields CDR1 ENHRY and CDR2 SYGVKD. CDR3 residues: CAISDPGLRNIQYF. The CDR3 bases are TGTGCCATCAGTGACCCGGGATTAAGAAACATTCAGTACTTC.

This clone appeared a few times. The rearrangement joins TRBV29-1 to TRBJ2-1; 7 bases map to TRBD1. CDR1 is SQVTM and CDR2 is ANQGSEA in the germline V gene. With 4 bases clipped from V and 5 bases from J, the junction kept 8 bases outside the gene matches. This CDR3 has 14 residues. The CDR3 reads CSVVHTGDNNEQFF. In nucleotides, the CDR3 is TGCAGCGTTGTCCATACAGGGGACAACAATGAGCAGTTCTTC.

This chain joins TRBV7-2 and TRBJ1-3; 8 nucleotides match TRBD1. CDR3 length: 15 amino acids. The ends lost 4 bases at V and 2 bases at J; junction bases unmatched: 4. CDR1 is SGHTA, CDR2 FQGNSA, per germline. The CDR3 region is CASSSDRGPGNTIYF. CDR3 DNA sequence: TGTGCCAGCAGCTCTGACAGGGGCCCTGGAAACACCATATATTTT.

The chain has TRBV19 and TRBJ2-7; 11 nucleotides align to TRBD1. Germline V gene lookup returns CDR1 LNHDA and CDR2 SQIVND (reference sequence). J lost 5 bases, V lost 5 bases, and 8 bases had no gene match. CDR3 size: 15 residues. The CDR3: CASSYRTGGHHEQYF. In nucleotides, the CDR3 is TGTGCCAGTAGTTATAGGACAGGGGGCCATCACGAGCAGTACTTC.

In its sample, this clone was seen many times. V and J are TRBV4-1 and TRBJ2-1; 7 bases map to TRBD1. The length of the CDR3 is 15 residues. The germline V gene has CDR1 MGHRA and CDR2 YSYEKL. Germline trimming cut 1 base from V and 5 bases from J; bases unmatched to any gene: 5. CDR3 sequence: CASSQGSQGNNEQFF. As DNA, the CDR3 is TGCGCCAGCAGCCAAGGTTCACAGGGGAACAATGAGCAGTTCTTC.

This sequence joins TRBV12-3 or TRBV12-4 and TRBJ2-1; 8 nucleotides line up with TRBD2. V shed 1 base, J shed 9 bases, and the junction held 2 bases outside the gene matches. The CDR3 consists of 13 residues. In DNA, the CDR3 is TGTGCCAGCAGTTTAGGGACTAGCATTGAGCAGTTCTTC. It codes for CASSLGTSIEQFF.

The chain recombines TRBV7-6 with TRBJ2-1; D is perhaps TRBD1 (7 bases). Germline CDR1 and CDR2: SGHVS and FNYEAQ. The CDR3 is 12 residues long. The germline V and J ends were trimmed by 5 bases and 9 bases, with 11 bases remaining between them. The chain's CDR3 is CASSEQGGEQFF. The CDR3, as DNA: TGTGCCAGCAGCGAGCAGGGGGGTGAGCAGTTCTTC.

This chain connects TRBV5-5 to TRBJ2-7, with D hard to call. Per the germline V gene, CDR1 is SGHKS and CDR2 is YYEKEE (reference sequence). Trimming removed 4 bases from V and 4 bases from J, with 9 bases in between. The length of the CDR3 is 12 residues. In nucleotides, the CDR3 is TGTGCCAGCAGCCATGACTTATACGAGCAGTACTTC. Translation gives CASSHDLYEQYF.

Only one count was recorded for this clone. The rearrangement joins TRBV19 to TRBJ2-3; 8 nucleotides align to TRBD2. The germline V gene encodes CDR1 LNHDA and CDR2 SQIVND (reference sequence). The length of the CDR3 is 16 residues. J was trimmed by 6 bases and V by 6 bases; bases with no gene match: 14. The DNA of the CDR3 is TGTGCCAGTAGCCCTGACATACCCCGCGGGGGGGATACGCAGTATTTT. Protein: CASSPDIPRGGDTQYF.